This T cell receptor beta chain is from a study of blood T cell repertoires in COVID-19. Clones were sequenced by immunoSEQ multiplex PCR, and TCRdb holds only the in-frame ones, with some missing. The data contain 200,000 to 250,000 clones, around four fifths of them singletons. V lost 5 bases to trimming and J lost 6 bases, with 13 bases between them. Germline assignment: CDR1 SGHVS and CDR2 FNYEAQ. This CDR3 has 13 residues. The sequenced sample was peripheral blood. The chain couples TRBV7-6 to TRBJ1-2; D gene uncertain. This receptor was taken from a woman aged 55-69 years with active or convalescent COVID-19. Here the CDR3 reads CASSGREGDGYTF. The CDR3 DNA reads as TGTGCCAGCAGCGGGCGTGAGGGAGATGGCTACACCTTC. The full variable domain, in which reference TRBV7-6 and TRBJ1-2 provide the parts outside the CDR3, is GAGVSQSPRYKVTKRGQDVALRCDPISGHVSLYWYRQALGQGPEFLTYFNYEAQQDKSGLPNDRFSAERPEGSISTLTIQRTEQRDSAMYRCASSGREGDGYTFGSGTRLTVV.